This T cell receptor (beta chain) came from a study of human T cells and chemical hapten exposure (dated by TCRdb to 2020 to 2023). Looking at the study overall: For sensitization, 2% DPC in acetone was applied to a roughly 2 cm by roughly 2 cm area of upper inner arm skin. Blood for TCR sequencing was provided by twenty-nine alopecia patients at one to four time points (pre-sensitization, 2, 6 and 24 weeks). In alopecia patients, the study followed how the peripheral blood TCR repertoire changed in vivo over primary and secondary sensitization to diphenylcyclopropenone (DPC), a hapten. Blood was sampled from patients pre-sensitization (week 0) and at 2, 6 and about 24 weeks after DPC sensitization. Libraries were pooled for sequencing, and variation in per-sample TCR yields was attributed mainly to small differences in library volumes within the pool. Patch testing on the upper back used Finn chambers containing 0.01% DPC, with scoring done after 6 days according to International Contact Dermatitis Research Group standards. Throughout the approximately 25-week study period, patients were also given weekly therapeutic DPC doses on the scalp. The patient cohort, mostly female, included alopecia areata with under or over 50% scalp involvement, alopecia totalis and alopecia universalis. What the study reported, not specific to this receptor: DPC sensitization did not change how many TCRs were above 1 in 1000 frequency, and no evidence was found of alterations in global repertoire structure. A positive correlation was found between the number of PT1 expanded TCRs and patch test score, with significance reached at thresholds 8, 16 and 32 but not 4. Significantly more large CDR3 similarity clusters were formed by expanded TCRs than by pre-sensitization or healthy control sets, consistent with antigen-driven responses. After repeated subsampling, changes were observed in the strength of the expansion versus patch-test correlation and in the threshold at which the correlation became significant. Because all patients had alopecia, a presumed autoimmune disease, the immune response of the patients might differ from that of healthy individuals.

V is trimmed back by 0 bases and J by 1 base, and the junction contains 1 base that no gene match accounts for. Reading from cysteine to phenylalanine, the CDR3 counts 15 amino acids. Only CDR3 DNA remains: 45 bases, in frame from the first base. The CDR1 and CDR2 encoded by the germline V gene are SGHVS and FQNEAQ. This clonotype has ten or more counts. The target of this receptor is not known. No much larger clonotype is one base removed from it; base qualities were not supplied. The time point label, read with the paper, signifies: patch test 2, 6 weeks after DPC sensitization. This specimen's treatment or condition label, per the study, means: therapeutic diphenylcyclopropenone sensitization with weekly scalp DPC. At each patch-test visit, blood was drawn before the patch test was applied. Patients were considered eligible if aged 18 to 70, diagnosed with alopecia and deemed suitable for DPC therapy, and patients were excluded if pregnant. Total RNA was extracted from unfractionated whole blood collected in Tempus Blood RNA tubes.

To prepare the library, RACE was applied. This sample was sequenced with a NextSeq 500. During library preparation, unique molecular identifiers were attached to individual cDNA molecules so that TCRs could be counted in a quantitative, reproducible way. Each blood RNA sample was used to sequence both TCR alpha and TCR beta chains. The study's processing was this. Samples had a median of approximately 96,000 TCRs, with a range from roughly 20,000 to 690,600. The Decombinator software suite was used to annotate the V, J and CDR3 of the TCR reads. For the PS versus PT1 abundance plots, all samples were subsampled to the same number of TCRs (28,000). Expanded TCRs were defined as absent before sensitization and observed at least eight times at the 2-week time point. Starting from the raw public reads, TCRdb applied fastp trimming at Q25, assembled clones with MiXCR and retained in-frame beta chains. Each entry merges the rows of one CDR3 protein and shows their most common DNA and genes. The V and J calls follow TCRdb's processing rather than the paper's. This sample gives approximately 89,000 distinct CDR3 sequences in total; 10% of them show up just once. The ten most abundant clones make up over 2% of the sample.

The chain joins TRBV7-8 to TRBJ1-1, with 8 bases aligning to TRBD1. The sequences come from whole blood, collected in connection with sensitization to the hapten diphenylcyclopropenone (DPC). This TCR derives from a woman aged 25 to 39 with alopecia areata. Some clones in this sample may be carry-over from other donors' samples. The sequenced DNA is TGTGCCAGCAGCTTAGCAGACAGGGGGAACACTGAAGCTTTCTTT. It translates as CASSLADRGNTEAFF.